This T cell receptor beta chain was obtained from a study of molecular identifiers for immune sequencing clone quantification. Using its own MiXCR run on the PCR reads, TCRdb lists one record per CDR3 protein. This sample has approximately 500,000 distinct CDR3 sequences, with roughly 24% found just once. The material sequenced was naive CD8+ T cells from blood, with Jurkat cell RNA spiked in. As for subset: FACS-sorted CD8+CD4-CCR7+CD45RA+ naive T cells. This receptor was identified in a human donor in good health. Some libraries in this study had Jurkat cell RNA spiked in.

CDR3 in DNA: TGCAGTGCTAGGGAGGGAGGCTACGAGCAGTACTTC. Its translation: CSAREGGYEQYF. The chain links TRBV20-1 to TRBJ2-7, with D possibly being TRBD2 (6 bases). V lost 3 bases and J lost 3, with 9 bases in between. This CDR3 is built from 12 residues. Germline values: CDR1 DFQATT, CDR2 SNEGSKA (reference sequence).